Listed here are 4 T cell receptor beta chains from one sample, sequenced in a study of CD8 T cells in Susac syndrome. Random hexamers were used to reverse transcribe an amount of about 0.45 to 1 ug RNA. TCRdb reanalysed the immunoSEQ multiplex PCR reads using MiXCR and keeps one entry per CDR3 protein. The sample lists under 200,000 distinct CDR3 sequences; roughly 94% were seen once. The material sequenced was CD4+ T cells from PBMCs. These TCRs come from a human donor in good health.

This sequence joins TRBV2 and TRBJ1-3; 8 nucleotides agree with TRBD1. Germline lookup yields CDR1 SNHLY and CDR2 FYNNEI. The CDR3 has 15 amino acids. V was clipped by 6 bases and J by 1 base; unmatched bases: 5. Written as DNA, the CDR3 is TGTGCCAGCAGGACAGGGGTCTTTTCTGGAAACACCATATATTTT. Translated, it gives CASRTGVFSGNTIYF.

The chain carries TRBV6-1 and TRBJ2-3, with D unclear. This CDR3 contains 13 residues. The V gene's germline CDR1 is MNHNS and CDR2 SASEGT. V was clipped by 1 base and J by 2 bases, with 4 bases between them. This CDR3 is CASSEELTDTQYF. In nucleotides, the CDR3 is TGTGCCAGCAGTGAAGAGCTCACAGATACGCAGTATTTT.

The chain links TRBV27 to TRBJ1-2, with D perhaps matching TRBD1 (6 bases). V lost 6 bases and J 5 bases, leaving 16 bases between the germline ends. From germline, CDR1 is MNHEY and CDR2 SMNVEV (reference sequence). This CDR3 comprises 14 residues. The CDR3 region is CASRATGFVYGYTF. The CDR3 nucleotides are TGTGCCAGCAGGGCCACAGGGTTTGTTTATGGCTACACCTTC.

The rearrangement links TRBV20-1 to TRBJ2-6, with D tentatively TRBD2 (5 bases). V was pared by 6 bases and J by 0 bases, with 9 bases between. The CDR3 sequence is 14 residues long. Germline CDR1 DFQATT, CDR2 SNEGSKA (reference sequence). CDR3: CSAGLLSGANVLTF. In DNA form, the CDR3 reads TGCAGTGCCGGACTCCTCTCTGGGGCCAACGTCCTGACTTTC.